These 22 T cell receptor beta chains were sequenced from one sample in a study of T cell repertoires in cytomegalovirus infection. Their recognized antigens are unknown. MiXCR, applied by TCRdb to the reads, yields one record per CDR3 protein. There are about 360,000 distinct CDR3 sequences in the sample; about 35% occur only once, and approximately 13% lies in the top ten. The input for sequencing was cultured PBMCs, taken from culture after CMV antigen stimulation. These receptors came from a human donor in good health (CMV status not recorded). Some clones in this sample may be carry-over from other donors' samples.

The chain links TRBV7-6 to TRBJ2-7, with 9 bases fitting TRBD1. After removal of 5 bases from V and 3 bases from J, the junction contained 11 bases not matched to a gene. Germline V lookup: CDR1 SGHVS, CDR2 FNYEAQ. The CDR3 is made up of 16 amino acids. CDR3 sequence reads: CASSLLGQGGRYEQYF. The CDR3 bases are TGTGCCAGCAGCCTCCTGGGACAGGGTGGACGCTACGAGCAGTACTTC.

V gene TRBV20-1 combines with J gene TRBJ2-1; D may be TRBD2 (5 bases). The ends were cut back, 2 bases at V and 3 bases at J, with 8 bases in the middle. The CDR3 extends over 13 amino acids. Germline V gene sequence: CDR1 DFQATT, CDR2 SNEGSKA (reference sequence). CDR3: CSARLDFYNEQFF. The CDR3, as DNA: TGCAGTGCTAGACTGGACTTCTACAATGAGCAGTTCTTC.

J is TRBJ2-7 and V is TRBV4-1, with TRBD2 matching 9 bases. CDR3 length equals 14 residues. With V trimmed by 4 bases and J by 5 bases, 6 bases remained unmatched. The germline CDR1 and CDR2 sequences are MGHRA and YSYEKL. DNA for the CDR3: TGCGCCAGCAGCCTCGGGCAGCGGGGGGACGAGCAGTACTTC. Amino acids: CASSLGQRGDEQYF.

CDR3 DNA: TGTGCCAGTAGTATAGATACGGGACCCCAGAGGGGTCAGCCCCAGCATTTT. Its protein product is CASSIDTGPQRGQPQHF. The V call is TRBV19, the J call TRBJ1-5, with D possibly TRBD1 on 5 matching bases. Trimming took off 0 bases at V and 6 bases at J, with 18 bases between the two ends. CDR3 length: 17 residues. Germline assignment: CDR1 LNHDA and CDR2 SQIVND (reference sequence).

This clonotype was counted ten times or more. The gene calls are TRBV7-2 and TRBJ1-1; no clear D gene. The CDR3 loop spans 15 amino acids. CDR1 is SGHTA, CDR2 FQGNSA, per germline. V dropped 1 base and J dropped 1 base, with 10 bases sitting between them. For the CDR3, the DNA is TGTGCCAGCAGCTTAGGTAGGGCAGCGAACACTGAAGCTTTCTTT. Residues: CASSLGRAANTEAFF. Looking up the rest from reference TRBV7-2 and TRBJ1-1 gives the full variable domain: GAGVSQSPSNKVTEKGKDVELRCDPISGHTALYWYRQSLGQGLEFLIYFQGNSAPDKSGLPSDRFSAERTGGSVSTLTIQRTQQEDSAVYLCASSLGRAANTEAFFGQGTRLTVV.

This clonotype came up once. The rearrangement uses TRBV7-2 and TRBJ2-1; no firm D call. The CDR3 sequence is 14 residues long. The V gene's germline CDR1 is SGHTA and CDR2 FQGNSA. The V gene lost 0 bases and the J gene lost 6 bases, with 9 bases spanning the gap. The CDR3 sequence: CASSLAPTSNEQFF. Written as DNA, the CDR3 is TGTGCCAGCAGCTTAGCACCCACGTCCAATGAGCAGTTCTTC.

The rearrangement links TRBV10-3 to TRBJ2-1; TRBD1 aligns across 10 bases. V was clipped by 1 base and J by 6 bases; unmatched bases: 6. Germline CDR1 and CDR2: ENHRY and SYGVKD. The CDR3 runs to 16 residues. In nucleotides, the CDR3 is TGTGCCATCAGTGAGTTAGGGACAGGGGTCGGCAATGAGCAGTTCTTC. Its protein product is CAISELGTGVGNEQFF.

This clonotype was seen more than once but under ten times. The V call is TRBV6-1, the J call TRBJ2-7, with 11 bases matching TRBD2. Germline V gene sequence: CDR1 MNHNS, CDR2 SASEGT. The CDR3 loop spans 14 amino acids. The V and J ends lost 6 bases and 3 bases, in that order; junction bases with no gene match: 4. CDR3 sequence: CASRLAGGDYEQYV. CDR3 coding DNA: TGTGCCAGCAGGCTAGCGGGGGGAGACTACGAGCAGTACGTC.

This clonotype was picked up many times. This rearrangement joins TRBV30 to TRBJ1-2, with 7 bases fitting TRBD1. V lost 5 bases and J lost 9; bases outside the gene matches: 6. CDR1 is GTSNPN, CDR2 SVGIG, per germline (reference sequence). The CDR3 has 11 amino acids. The CDR3 reads CAWDRDLRYTF. CDR3 coding DNA: TGTGCCTGGGACAGGGACCTTCGCTACACCTTC.

The chain recombines TRBV10-3 with TRBJ2-7; 15 bases map to TRBD2. This CDR3 is built from 13 residues. After removal of 10 bases from V and 6 bases from J, the junction contained 4 bases not matched to a gene. The V gene's germline CDR1 is ENHRY and CDR2 SYGVKD. CDR3 nucleotide sequence: TGTGCCACTGGACTAGCGGGAGGGCCCGAGCAGTACTTC. This translates into CATGLAGGPEQYF.

CDR3 bases: TGTGCCAGCAGCCTTTTGGGGGGAGGGGGGCAAGAGACCCAGTACTTC. The encoded protein is CASSLLGGGGQETQYF. V is TRBV7-2 and J is TRBJ2-5; D is possibly TRBD2 (7 bases). CDR1 is SGHTA and CDR2 is FQGNSA in the germline V gene. CDR3 length equals 16 residues. The germline V and J ends were trimmed by 5 bases and 2 bases, with 18 bases remaining between them.

The J gene is TRBJ1-3, the V gene TRBV12-3 or TRBV12-4; a weak D match, TRBD1 (5 bases). Trimming stripped 3 bases from V and 0 bases from J, with 9 bases between. The CDR3 length is 15 residues. The CDR3: CASSFDRTSGNTIYF. In DNA form, the CDR3 reads TGTGCCAGCAGTTTCGACAGAACCTCTGGAAACACCATATATTTT.

This rearrangement joins TRBV28 to TRBJ1-3; D call uncertain. Germline loops: CDR1 MDHEN, CDR2 SYDVKM. This CDR3 is 14 amino acids long. V was clipped by 6 bases and J by 1 base, with 10 bases between them. For the CDR3, the DNA is TGTGCCAGCAGCCCGCCGACATCTGGAAACACCATATATTTT. Translated, it gives CASSPPTSGNTIYF.

The chain is built from TRBV29-1 and TRBJ2-5; D gene unclear. The germline V and J ends were trimmed by 8 bases and 0 bases, with 13 bases remaining between them. CDR3 length: 13 residues. Germline CDR1 SQVTM, CDR2 ANQGSEA. The CDR3 sequence is CSSRVAHQETQYF. CDR3 DNA: TGCAGCTCACGCGTGGCACACCAAGAGACCCAGTACTTC.

The rearrangement uses TRBV27 and TRBJ1-1, with D uncertain. This CDR3 region has 14 residues. V was cut by 3 bases and J by 0 bases, with 8 bases left in between. CDR1 MNHEY and CDR2 SMNVEV come from the germline V gene (reference sequence). The DNA of the CDR3 is TGTGCCAGCAGTTTCAAGGGTATGAACACTGAAGCTTTCTTT. This codes for CASSFKGMNTEAFF.

This chain uses TRBV24-1 with TRBJ2-6; D gene ambiguous. This CDR3 comprises 18 residues. V lost 4 bases, J lost 0 bases, and 15 bases lay in between. CDR1 and CDR2 (germline): KGHDR, SFDVKD. The CDR3 region is CATSDPNGRGSGANVLTF. The CDR3 region has the DNA TGTGCCACCAGTGACCCCAATGGACGCGGCTCTGGGGCCAACGTCCTGACTTTC.

This clonotype has just a few counts. The rearrangement uses TRBV6-2 or TRBV6-3 and TRBJ1-1, with D maybe TRBD1 (6 bases). This CDR3 has 14 amino acids. Trimming pared 6 bases from V and 6 bases from J, leaving 17 bases between. Germline V gene sequence: CDR1 MNHEY, CDR2 SVGEGT. The CDR3 sequence is CASSRQDFSAEAFF. DNA for the CDR3: TGTGCCAGCAGCCGACAGGATTTTAGCGCTGAAGCTTTCTTT.

This chain connects TRBV19 to TRBJ1-2, with D possibly being TRBD1 (6 bases). V dropped 4 bases and J dropped 2 bases, with 11 bases sitting between them. CDR3 length: 14 amino acids. Germline V gene lookup returns CDR1 LNHDA and CDR2 SQIVND (reference sequence). The CDR3 region is CASSRQDKNYGYTF. The CDR3 nucleotides read TGTGCCAGTAGTAGACAGGACAAAAACTATGGCTACACCTTC.

Only a few counts were recorded for this clonotype. The gene calls are TRBV7-6 and TRBJ2-1, with 9 bases that match TRBD1. V was clipped by 5 bases and J by 7 bases; unmatched bases: 12. Per the germline V gene, CDR1 is SGHVS and CDR2 is FNYEAQ. This CDR3 is built from 16 residues. CDR3 sequence reads: CASSLLLGQGINEQFF. CDR3 DNA: TGTGCCAGCAGCCTCCTCTTAGGACAGGGGATTAATGAGCAGTTCTTC.

The table lists this clonotype with a few counts. V is TRBV18 and J is TRBJ2-1; a possible D gene is TRBD2 (6 bases). Germline V gives CDR1 KGHSH, CDR2 LQKENI. This CDR3 contains 15 residues. Trimming took 1 base from V and 4 from J, leaving 11 bases between them. CDR3 residues: CASSPRAGSYNEQFF. The DNA for the CDR3 is TGTGCCAGCTCACCACGGGCGGGGAGTTACAATGAGCAGTTCTTC. The full variable domain, rest sourced from reference TRBV18 and TRBJ2-1, is NAGVMQNPRHLVRRRGQEARLRCSPMKGHSHVYWYRQLPEEGLKFMVYLQKENIIDESGMPKERFSAEFPKEGPSILRIQQVVRGDSAAYFCASSPRAGSYNEQFFGPGTRLTVL.

The chain carries TRBV27 and TRBJ1-2, with TRBD1 identical over 9 bases. With 6 bases clipped from V and 6 bases from J, the junction kept 5 bases outside the gene matches. Looked up from germline, CDR1 is MNHEY and CDR2 is SMNVEV (reference sequence). This CDR3 is 13 amino acids long. CDR3 loop: CASRRDREDGYTF. DNA of the CDR3: TGTGCCAGCAGGAGGGACAGGGAAGATGGCTACACCTTC.

CDR3 residues: CASSPIIGTSGSSNEQFF. DNA of the CDR3: TGTGCCAGCTCACCAATTATCGGGACTAGCGGGAGCAGCAATGAGCAGTTCTTC. The V and J genes are TRBV18 and TRBJ2-1; 14 bases match TRBD2. Germline trimming cut 2 bases from V and 6 bases from J; bases unmatched to any gene: 9. The germline V gene encodes CDR1 KGHSH and CDR2 LQKENI. The CDR3 is 18 residues long. The complete variable domain, with remaining parts taken from reference TRBV18 and TRBJ2-1, reads NAGVMQNPRHLVRRRGQEARLRCSPMKGHSHVYWYRQLPEEGLKFMVYLQKENIIDESGMPKERFSAEFPKEGPSILRIQQVVRGDSAAYFCASSPIIGTSGSSNEQFFGPGTRLTVL.